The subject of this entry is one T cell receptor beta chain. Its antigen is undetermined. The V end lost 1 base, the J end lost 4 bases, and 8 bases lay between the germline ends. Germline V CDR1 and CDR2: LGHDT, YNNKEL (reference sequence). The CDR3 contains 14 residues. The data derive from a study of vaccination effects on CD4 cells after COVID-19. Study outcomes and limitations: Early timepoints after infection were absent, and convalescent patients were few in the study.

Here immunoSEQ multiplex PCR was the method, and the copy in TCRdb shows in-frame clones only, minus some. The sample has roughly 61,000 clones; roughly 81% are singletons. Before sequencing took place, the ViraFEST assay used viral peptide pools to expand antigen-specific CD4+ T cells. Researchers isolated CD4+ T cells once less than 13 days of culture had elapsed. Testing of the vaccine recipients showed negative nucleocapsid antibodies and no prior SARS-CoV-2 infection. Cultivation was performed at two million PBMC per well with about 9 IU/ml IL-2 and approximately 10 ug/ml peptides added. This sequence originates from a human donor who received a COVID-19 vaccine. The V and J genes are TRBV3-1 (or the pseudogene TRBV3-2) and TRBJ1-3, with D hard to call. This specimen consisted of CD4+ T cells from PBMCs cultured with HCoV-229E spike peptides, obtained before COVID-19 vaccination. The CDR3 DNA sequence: TGTGCCAGCAGCCAAGGGGGTTCCGGAAACACCATATATTTT. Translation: CASSQGGSGNTIYF.